This T cell receptor (beta chain) was sequenced in a study of graft-versus-host responses after intestinal transplantation (dated by TCRdb to about 2021). About the study as a whole: Multivisceral, liver-intestinal, or isolated intestinal transplants were received by the recipients. Anti-thymocyte globulin induction was given to all recipients, followed by maintenance tacrolimus and steroids for around three years. After intestinal transplantation, graft-versus-host and host-versus-graft alloreactive T cell clones in the graft, circulation and bone marrow were tracked using bulk TCR-beta CDR3 sequencing. To identify alloreactive clones, pre-transplant mixed lymphocyte reaction products were sequenced and then compared with unstimulated pre-transplant donor and recipient T cells. Of the roughly 24 intestinal transplant recipients enrolled in the cohort, one of whom was a retransplant, a few patients without pretransplant specimens were excluded. Donor T cell macrochimerism was defined as a peak of at least 4% donor T cells among recipient peripheral blood mononuclear cells. Rather than being sequenced by the commercial service, samples from three later patients were sequenced in-house on an Illumina MiSeq and processed with MiXCR.

Overall study results and their limits: GvH clones were detected in recipient bone marrow, and some of these GvH clones were observed earlier in ileal mucosa or blood, consistent with an intestinal mucosal origin. Early after transplant, peak levels of circulating GvH clones were associated with declines in HvG clones. Patients with donor T cell macrochimerism had high GvH to HvG T cell clonal ratios in their allografts. Conclusions were limited by the relatively low number and heterogeneity of intestinal transplant patients.

Libraries were prepared through the immunoSEQ multiplex PCR assay. For most patients, genomic DNA was isolated with the Qiagen DNeasy Blood and Tissue Kit and shipped frozen to Adaptive Biotechnologies for TCR sequencing. Adaptive Biotechnologies carried out high-throughput TCR-beta CDR3 sequencing of genomic DNA for most patients. The authors' analysis ran thus. Adaptive's ImmunoSEQ software was the source of the TCR sequencing data for roughly 19 patients, while three other patients were processed with MiXCR and VDJtools. CD4 versus CD8 sorting errors were corrected by removing sequences found in both subsets at a frequency ratio below 5:1. CDR3 nucleotide sequences shared between donor and recipient were removed because their origin could not be assigned. To be classed as alloreactive, a clone needed at least 2-fold expansion over unstimulated cells and a minimum CFSE-low frequency of 0.002% (template counts) or 0.001% (read counts). Clones detected in sequenced pre-transplant spleen, lymph node, or MLR CFSE-low populations of the donor or recipient were defined as mappable. Cumulative frequency of alloreactive clones was calculated as a percentage of all sequences weighted by copy number. The immuneACCESS repertoire file appears here via TCRdb, limited to in-frame rearrangements. These files lack a portion of the clones; in checked studies, under half of the deficit traces to unresolved V genes, and the cause of the others is not known. That table supplies the V and J calls and clone size; D and trimming were determined from the DNA. A total of over 75,000 clones appear in this sample, around 90% of them only once. The ten largest clonotypes hold approximately 0.35% of the sample.

The time point label of this sample denotes: cells obtained before transplantation from donor or recipient. CD3+CD4+ and CD3+CD8+ populations were FACS-sorted from unstimulated pre-transplant donor and recipient cells taken from spleen or lymph nodes. Concerning this clone: It has no known antigen specificity. There are no base qualities to consult, and no much larger clone falls within one base.

The sequencing here drew on unstimulated CD4+ T cells sorted from spleen or lymph node cells, taken before intestinal transplant. This TCR was sampled from a human donor who received an intestinal transplant.

The bases read TGTGCCAGCAGTTATCGGCAGGTTTATGGCACTGAAGCTTTCTTT. Its translation reads: CASSYRQVYGTEAFF. The V and J segments used are TRBV6-5 and TRBJ1-1, with the D gene call left open. The CDR3 covers 15 residues, taking in both the cysteine and the phenylalanine. The only DNA kept is the CDR3, 45 bases in frame from the first base. The V end loses 3 bases and the J end loses 4 bases, and a stretch of 15 bases separates them. CDR1 MNHEY and CDR2 SVGAGI are derived from the germline V gene.